The rows below give T cell receptor beta chains drawn from one sample of a study of blood T cell dynamics during melanoma immunotherapy. Assay used: immunoSEQ multiplex PCR; TCRdb lists only in-frame clones, some missing. The sample gives 4,000 to 5,000 clones, around 86% of which show up once; around a third is in the top ten. The sequencing here drew on blood, taken from a patient treated with checkpoint blockade. The source is a human donor with melanoma. Each CDR3 is given with its conserved first and last residue. Fields, in order: V gene, J gene, CDR3 protein.

v_call: TRBV5-1
j_call: TRBJ2-3
cdr3_aa: CASSFGTGPTDTQYF

v_call: TRBV28
j_call: TRBJ1-1
cdr3_aa: CASADTEAFF

v_call: TRBV18
j_call: TRBJ2-7
cdr3_aa: CASSPPSQTYEQYF

v_call: TRBV10-3
j_call: TRBJ1-2
cdr3_aa: CAIRTGEVYGYTF

v_call: TRBV9
j_call: TRBJ1-3
cdr3_aa: CASSIGTAGNTIYF

v_call: TRBV18
j_call: TRBJ2-2
cdr3_aa: CASSPDRSGELFF

v_call: TRBV7-2
j_call: TRBJ1-2
cdr3_aa: CASSSLSGQGYTF

v_call: TRBV7-9
j_call: TRBJ1-2
cdr3_aa: CAGALTNYGYTF

v_call: TRBV19
j_call: TRBJ2-3
cdr3_aa: CASSKKTVDTQYF

v_call: TRBV30
j_call: TRBJ2-4
cdr3_aa: CAWEDYEKAKNIQYF

v_call: TRBV5-4
j_call: TRBJ1-2
cdr3_aa: CASSSPTRSNYGYTF

v_call: TRBV18
j_call: TRBJ2-7
cdr3_aa: CASSPDLQVSYEQYF

v_call: TRBV9
j_call: TRBJ2-5
cdr3_aa: CASSVGVRVGAQYF

v_call: TRBV9
j_call: TRBJ2-5
cdr3_aa: CASSRLTSAQGVETQYF

v_call: TRBV21-1
j_call: TRBJ2-6
cdr3_aa: CASSVGTGGAPSGANVLTF

v_call: TRBV28
j_call: TRBJ1-2
cdr3_aa: CASSLSGEGYGYTF

v_call: TRBV19
j_call: TRBJ2-7
cdr3_aa: CASSKTGRGEQYF

v_call: TRBV4-2
j_call: TRBJ2-5
cdr3_aa: CASSQGLDSETQYF

v_call: TRBV27
j_call: TRBJ2-7
cdr3_aa: CASSRTAGPGEQYF

v_call: TRBV5-4
j_call: TRBJ2-7
cdr3_aa: CASSRGLAGVGYEQYF